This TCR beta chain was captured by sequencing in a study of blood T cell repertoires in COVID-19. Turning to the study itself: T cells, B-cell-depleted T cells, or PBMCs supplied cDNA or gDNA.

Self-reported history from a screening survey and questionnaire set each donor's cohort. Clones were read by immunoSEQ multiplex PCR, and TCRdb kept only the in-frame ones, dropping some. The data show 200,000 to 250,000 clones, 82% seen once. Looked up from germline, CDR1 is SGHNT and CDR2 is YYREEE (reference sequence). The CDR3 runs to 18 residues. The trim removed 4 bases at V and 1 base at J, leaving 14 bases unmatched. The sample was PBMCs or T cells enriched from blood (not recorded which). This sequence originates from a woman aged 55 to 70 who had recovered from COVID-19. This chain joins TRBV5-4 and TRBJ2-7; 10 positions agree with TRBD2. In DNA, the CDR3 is TGTGCCAGCAGCCCCACTGGGTCAAGCGGGGGGGTATCCTACGAGCAGTACTTC. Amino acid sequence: CASSPTGSSGGVSYEQYF.